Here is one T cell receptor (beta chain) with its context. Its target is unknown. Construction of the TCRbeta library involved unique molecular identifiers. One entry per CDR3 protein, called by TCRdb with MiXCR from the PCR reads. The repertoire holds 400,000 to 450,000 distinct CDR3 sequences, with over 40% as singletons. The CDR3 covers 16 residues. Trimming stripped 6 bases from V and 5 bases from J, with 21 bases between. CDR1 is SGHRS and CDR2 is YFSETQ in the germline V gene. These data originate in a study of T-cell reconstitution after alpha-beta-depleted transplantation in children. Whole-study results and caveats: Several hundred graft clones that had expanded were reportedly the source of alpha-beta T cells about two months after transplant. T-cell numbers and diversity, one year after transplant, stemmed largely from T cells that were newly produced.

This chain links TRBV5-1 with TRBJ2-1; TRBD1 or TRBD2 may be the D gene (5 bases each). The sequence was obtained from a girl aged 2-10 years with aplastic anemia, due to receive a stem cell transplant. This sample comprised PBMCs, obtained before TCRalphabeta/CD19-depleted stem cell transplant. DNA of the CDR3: TGCGCCAGCAACGCAAGGCAGGACACGGGACACAATGAGCAGTTCTTC. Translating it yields CASNARQDTGHNEQFF.